The 12 T cell receptor beta chains below were found in one sample sequenced in a study of OX40 agonist ivuxolimab in advanced cancers. Using immunoSEQ multiplex PCR, the repertoire was profiled, and TCRdb retains in-frame clones only, with some absent. The repertoire includes about 19,000 clones, roughly 73% of them detected once, and just under 30% sits in the top ten. Sequenced material: CD4+ or CD8+ T cells sorted from blood, taken in a trial of the OX40 agonist ivuxolimab. These receptors all come from an adult with an advanced solid tumor such as melanoma, head and neck, liver or kidney cancer.

V gene TRBV5-8 combines with J gene TRBJ1-2; weak D call: TRBD1 (5 bases). The V gene's germline CDR1 is SGHTS and CDR2 YDEGEE. V was trimmed by 4 bases and J by 4 bases, leaving 14 bases between them. The CDR3 loop spans 14 amino acids. As DNA, the CDR3 is TGTGCCAGCAGCCCATGGACCCAGGGCTATGGCTACACCTTC. The encoded protein is CASSPWTQGYGYTF.

This chain links TRBV6-1 with TRBJ2-1, with D perhaps matching TRBD2 (5 bases). V lost 0 bases and J lost 1, with 10 bases in between. The CDR3 totals 16 residues. Germline assignment: CDR1 MNHNS and CDR2 SASEGT. The DNA for the CDR3 is TGTGCCAGCAGTGAAGCGTGGACTTCTTCCTACAATGAGCAGTTCTTC. It yields the protein CASSEAWTSSYNEQFF.

This clone was seen a handful of times. The chain links TRBV11-2 to TRBJ1-2, with D perhaps TRBD1 (6 bases). CDR1 and CDR2 from the germline V gene are SGHAT and FQNNGV. The V and J ends lost 5 bases and 3 bases respectively, with 16 bases between them. The CDR3 has 15 amino acids. The CDR3 is CASSPGARADYGYTF. CDR3 nucleotide sequence: TGTGCCAGCAGCCCAGGGGCCCGGGCGGACTATGGCTACACCTTC.

The chain is built from TRBV6-1 and TRBJ2-7; possible D gene TRBD1, 6 bases. Germline V gene lookup returns CDR1 MNHNS and CDR2 SASEGT. This CDR3 region has 12 residues. Between the trimmed V and J ends, which lost 2 bases and 9 bases, there was a span of 11 bases. In DNA form, the CDR3 reads TGTGCCAGCAGTGAACGCAGGGGTCTGCAGTACTTC. Translating it yields CASSERRGLQYF.

V gene TRBV28 combines with J gene TRBJ2-7; possibly TRBD1 for D (5 bases). The V end was cut by 1 base, the J end by 9 bases, with 16 bases between. The CDR3 totals 14 residues. Germline V gene data show CDR1 as MDHEN and CDR2 as SYDVKM. CDR3 sequence: CASSLLLQAKAQYF. The DNA for the CDR3 is TGTGCCAGCAGTTTATTGTTACAGGCCAAGGCGCAGTACTTC. The complete variable domain, with remaining parts taken from reference TRBV28 and TRBJ2-7, reads DVKVTQSSRYLVKRTGEKVFLECVQDMDHENMFWYRQDPGLGLRLIYFSYDVKMKEKGDIPEGYSVSREKKERFSLILESASTNQTSMYLCASSLLLQAKAQYFGPGTRLTVT.

For this clone: This sample includes further DNA sequences coding for the same CDR3. The chain couples TRBV7-6 to TRBJ2-7; the D is unclear. V lost 4 bases and J lost 3, with 10 bases in between. CDR1 and CDR2 (germline): SGHVS, FNYEAQ. This CDR3 has 13 residues. For the CDR3, the DNA is TGTGCCAGCAGCTCCGGGCCGAACTACGAGCAGTACTTC. Its protein is CASSSGPNYEQYF.

The V and J genes are TRBV7-9 and TRBJ2-1; 7 positions agree with TRBD1. This CDR3 has 17 amino acids. CDR1 SEHNR and CDR2 FQNEAQ come from the germline V gene (reference sequence). The V segment lost 4 bases and the J segment 0 bases; nucleotides outside the gene matches: 9. The CDR3 nucleotides are TGTGCCAGCAGCTCCCGGGACAGAGACGCCTCCTACAATGAGCAGTTCTTC. Its protein is CASSSRDRDASYNEQFF.

CDR3 nucleotides: TGCAGCGTTGAGGGGACTAGCGAGTACCAAGAGACCCAGTACTTC. This encodes CSVEGTSEYQETQYF. The chain recombines TRBV29-1 with TRBJ2-5, with TRBD2 identical over 10 bases. The CDR3 has 15 residues. Per germline, CDR1 SQVTM and CDR2 ANQGSEA. With 3 bases clipped from V and 0 bases from J, the junction kept 4 bases outside the gene matches.

This chain links TRBV7-9 with TRBJ2-2; TRBD2 matches 14 bases. V trimming: 5 bases; J trimming: 6 bases; junction bases outside the gene matches: 8. The germline CDR1 and CDR2 sequences are SEHNR and FQNEAQ (reference sequence). The CDR3 is 17 amino acids. This CDR3 reads CASSGPGLAGESGELFF. The CDR3 DNA reads as TGTGCCAGCAGCGGTCCGGGACTAGCGGGAGAATCCGGGGAGCTGTTTTTT.

The chain joins TRBV2 to TRBJ2-7; tentatively, D is TRBD1 or TRBD2 (5 bases each). The V end was cut by 8 bases, the J end by 2 bases, with 10 bases between. CDR1 is SNHLY and CDR2 is FYNNEI in the germline V gene. The CDR3 totals 12 residues. CDR3 in amino acids: CASGRQPYEQYF. In DNA, the CDR3 is TGTGCCAGCGGGAGACAGCCCTACGAGCAGTACTTC.

This clone has just a few counts. This chain links TRBV13 with TRBJ2-5; TRBD2 aligns across 14 bases. The CDR3 contains 18 residues. Germline V gene sequence: CDR1 PRHDT, CDR2 FYEKMQ (reference sequence). Trimming removed 8 bases from V and 4 bases from J; junction bases left unmatched: 15. CDR3 protein: CASQDSRTSGGPGETQYF. DNA for the CDR3: TGTGCCAGCCAAGACTCTAGGACTAGCGGGGGGCCGGGAGAGACCCAGTACTTC.

This clone has a single count. The chain uses TRBV9 and TRBJ1-3, with D hard to call. Trimming stripped 3 bases from V and 0 bases from J, with 7 bases between. Germline V gene sequence: CDR1 SGDLS, CDR2 YYNGEE. The CDR3 covers 14 residues. CDR3: CASSGASSGNTIYF. CDR3 DNA sequence: TGTGCCAGCAGCGGGGCGAGCTCTGGAAACACCATATATTTT.